This T cell receptor (beta chain) emerged from a study of regulatory T cells in long-lasting Graves disease. CDR3 size: 15 residues. Germline-derived CDR1 and CDR2 are SGHAT and FQNNGV. Researchers made TCR beta libraries by using iRepertoire HTBI primers and running Arm-PCR on CDR3 regions. TCRdb used MiXCR to reprocess the multiplex PCR reads, holding one entry per CDR3 protein. Altogether around 450,000 distinct CDR3 sequences are present, around 16% being singletons, with the ten largest covering about 8%. This clonotype has at least ten counts. One end of the junction fails to match germline, which may point to a read error. Sample time point: newly diagnosed GD, antithyroid drugs for less than 3 months. Following extraction of RNA from PBMCs, that RNA was used to make the TCR library. Tubes containing EDTA received around 9.5 milliliters of drawn peripheral blood. These data were also reused for a study on T cells in Graves' hyperthyroidism and ophthalmopathy.

This receptor was identified in a woman aged 40 to 50 with Graves disease. This specimen was peripheral blood mononuclear cells (PBMCs), taken at new diagnosis, from a patient treated with antithyroid drugs. The chain couples TRBV11-2 to TRBJ2-1, with no clear D. The CDR3, as DNA: TGCGCCAGCAGCCAAGTGAGACTGGGATACAATGAGCAGTTCTTC. It specifies CASSQVRLGYNEQFF.